A selection of T cell receptor beta chains follows, all from one sample in a study of blood T cell repertoires in COVID-19. Profiled with immunoSEQ multiplex PCR; TCRdb holds only in-frame clones, not every one. The sample lists tens of thousands of clones; 70% to 80% were seen once. The sample taken for sequencing was peripheral blood. These receptors were taken from a man between 65 and 85 years old with active or convalescent COVID-19. CDR3s include the opening cysteine and the closing phenylalanine or tryptophan. A D gene is named only where the DNA matches it firmly. Size values are once, few and many counts, or a class for expanded clones, and some rows have none.

j_gene,abundance,d_gene,v_gene,CDR3aa,CDR3nt
TRBJ2-3,-,TRBD1,TRBV6-5,CASSLQGASTDTQYF,TGTGCCAGCAGTCTACAGGGGGCTAGCACAGATACGCAGTATTTT
TRBJ2-1,many,TRBD2,TRBV9,CASSVAGTSGYHEQFF,TGTGCCAGCAGCGTAGCTGGGACTAGCGGGTATCATGAGCAGTTCTTC
TRBJ2-5,-,TRBD1,TRBV2,CASSASRGLQETQYF,TGTGCCAGCAGCGCTAGCAGGGGGCTCCAAGAGACCCAGTACTTC
TRBJ1-5,-,TRBD1,TRBV5-1,CASSWGTGGVCGNQPQHF,TGCGCCAGCAGCTGGGGGACAGGGGGCGTTTGTGGCAATCAGCCCCAGCATTTT
TRBJ2-5,-,TRBD2,TRBV28,CASSFTSGGIETQYF,TGTGCCAGCAGTTTCACTAGCGGGGGGATAGAGACCCAGTACTTC
TRBJ1-2,-,-,TRBV2,CASRATSNYGYTF,TGTGCCAGCAGGGCGACATCGAACTATGGCTACACCTTC
TRBJ2-3,-,-,TRBV4-1,CASSQESGGRGTQYF,TGCGCCAGCAGCCAAGAGTCGGGGGGCCGGGGTACGCAGTATTTT
TRBJ2-3,-,-,TRBV5-8,CASSPKGRVTDTQYF,TGTGCCAGCAGCCCAAAGGGGCGAGTCACAGATACGCAGTATTTT
TRBJ1-1,-,-,TRBV3-1/TRBV3-2,CASGRGGTEAFF,TGTGCCAGCGGGCGGGGTGGCACTGAAGCTTTCTTT
TRBJ1-1,few,-,TRBV29-1,CSVGPGDTEAFF,TGCAGCGTTGGTCCAGGGGACACTGAAGCTTTCTTT
TRBJ2-4,-,TRBD1,TRBV5-1,CASSLVSNRGLGIQYF,TGCGCCAGCAGCTTGGTGTCGAACAGGGGGCTAGGCATTCAGTACTTC
TRBJ1-1,once,-,TRBV14,CASSQERDTEAFF,TGTGCCAGCAGCCAAGAGAGAGACACTGAAGCTTTCTTT
TRBJ2-7,-,TRBD1,TRBV30,CAWSGQANYEQYF,TGTGCCTGGAGCGGACAGGCTAACTACGAGCAGTACTTC
TRBJ2-2,once,TRBD2,TRBV6-5,CASSYERGAPKGELFF,TGTGCCAGCAGTTACGAGCGGGGGGCCCCCAAGGGGGAGCTGTTTTTT
TRBJ2-5,once,TRBD2,TRBV5-1,CASSLMGGDGETQYF,TGCGCCAGCAGCTTGATGGGGGGGGACGGAGAGACCCAGTACTTC
TRBJ2-5,-,TRBD2,TRBV6-5,CASSYPGTSGETQYF,TGTGCCAGCAGTTACCCCGGGACTAGCGGGGAGACCCAGTACTTC
TRBJ2-3,few,TRBD2,TRBV28,CASSRPGTSGSDTQYF,TGTGCCAGCAGCCGACCCGGGACTAGCGGATCAGATACGCAGTATTTT
TRBJ1-1,-,TRBD1,TRBV6-5,CASRTGGNTEAFF,TGTGCCAGCAGGACAGGGGGAAACACTGAAGCTTTCTTT
TRBJ1-2,few,-,TRBV30,CAWSPLGRANDYGYTF,TGTGCCTGGAGCCCCCTTGGCAGGGCGAACGACTATGGCTACACCTTC
TRBJ2-5,-,-,TRBV5-1,CASSLDSGEETQYF,TGCGCCAGCAGCTTAGATTCGGGGGAAGAGACCCAGTACTTC
TRBJ2-1,-,TRBD1,TRBV7-9,CASSSGQGAYNEQFF,TGTGCCAGCAGCTCCGGACAGGGGGCCTACAATGAGCAGTTCTTC
TRBJ2-5,-,TRBD2,TRBV7-6,CASSLGGLAHQETQYF,TGTGCCAGCAGCTTAGGGGGACTAGCGCACCAAGAGACCCAGTACTTC
TRBJ2-7,few,TRBD1,TRBV5-1,CASRLGQGAYEQYF,TGCGCCAGCCGCCTGGGACAGGGGGCCTACGAGCAGTACTTC
TRBJ2-6,-,-,TRBV2,CASSDYQAGANVLTF,TGTGCCAGCAGTGATTACCAGGCCGGGGCCAACGTCCTGACTTTC
TRBJ2-1,-,TRBD2,TRBV24-1,CATSVPSGGAYNEQFF,TGTGCCACCAGTGTACCTAGCGGGGGGGCCTACAATGAGCAGTTCTTC
TRBJ2-3,few,-,TRBV9,CASSVPSEGAAQYF,TGTGCCAGCAGCGTACCCTCGGAGGGGGCAGCGCAGTATTTT
TRBJ2-1,-,-,TRBV5-8,CASRRQDEQFF,TGTGCCAGCAGACGACAGGATGAGCAGTTCTTC
TRBJ1-5,-,-,TRBV10-3,CAISESTQGQPQHF,TGTGCCATCAGTGAGTCGACTCAGGGTCAGCCCCAGCATTTT
TRBJ1-3,-,TRBD1,TRBV28,CASSQTGGSGNTIYF,TGTGCCAGCAGCCAAACAGGGGGCTCTGGAAACACCATATATTTT
TRBJ1-4,few,TRBD1,TRBV5-1,CASSQDRAGEKLFF,TGCGCCAGCAGCCAGGACAGGGCAGGCGAAAAACTGTTTTTT
TRBJ1-6,-,TRBD1,TRBV6-5,CASRRDREEYSPLHF,TGTGCCAGCAGGAGGGACAGGGAAGAGTATTCACCCCTCCACTTT